This passage covers 22 T cell receptor beta chains from one sample sequenced in a study of T cells after posttransplantation cyclophosphamide (dated by TCRdb to 2015 to 2016). Library generation was performed with the immunoSEQ multiplex PCR assay. The table was pulled from immuneACCESS by TCRdb, which kept in-frame rearrangements only. Such tables lose some clones; where checked, under half of the loss comes from unresolved V genes, and the rest has no known cause. The sample contains 28,000 or so clones, just over 85% of them found a single time. The ten largest clones take up around 3.5% of the sample. Sequenced: PBMCs. The receptors come from a man aged 45-65 years.

The chain is built from TRBV4-2 and TRBJ1-2; no clear D. Germline lookup yields CDR1 LGHNA and CDR2 YNFKEQ. The germline V and J ends were trimmed by 1 base and 8 bases, with 8 bases remaining between them. CDR3 size: 12 residues. The CDR3 protein is CASSQGEYGYTF. In nucleotides, the CDR3 is TGTGCCAGCAGCCAAGGAGAGTACGGCTACACCTTC.

The table lists this clone with a few counts. The V call is TRBV19, the J call TRBJ1-2; D gene ambiguous. In germline, CDR1 is LNHDA, CDR2 SQIVND (reference sequence). This CDR3 is built from 11 residues. The V end was cut by 6 bases, the J end by 6 bases, with 8 bases between. CDR3: CASRRVDGYTF. The CDR3 coding sequence is TGTGCCAGTAGGAGGGTAGATGGCTACACCTTC.

The chain uses TRBV10-3 and TRBJ2-2, with 13 bases fitting TRBD2. V lost 6 bases to trimming and J lost 9 bases; unmatched junction nucleotides: 10. Germline V gene sequence: CDR1 ENHRY, CDR2 SYGVKD. The CDR3 covers 16 residues. CDR3 in DNA: TGTGCCATCAGCGCCGGGACTAGCGGGGTAGAAAGGGAGCTGTTTTTT. Its translation is CAISAGTSGVERELFF.

The J gene is TRBJ2-1, the V gene TRBV5-1; D is uncertain. V lost 0 bases, J lost 2 bases, and 6 bases lay in between. The CDR3 extends over 14 amino acids. Germline assignment: CDR1 SGHRS and CDR2 YFSETQ. The CDR3 reads CASSLGSTYNEQFF. In nucleotides, the CDR3 is TGCGCCAGCAGCTTGGGTAGCACCTACAATGAGCAGTTCTTC.

In its sample, this clone was seen once. The J gene is TRBJ2-2, the V gene TRBV27; 10 bases are shared with TRBD1. Losses at the gene ends were 5 bases for V and 9 bases for J; bases not matched to a gene: 12. Germline V gene lookup returns CDR1 MNHEY and CDR2 SMNVEV (reference sequence). The CDR3 spans 16 residues. The CDR3 region has the DNA TGTGCCAGCAGTACCTTTCTGACAGGGGGCCCGAGGGAGCTGTTTTTT. Residues: CASSTFLTGGPRELFF.

This clone came up once. The chain recombines TRBV10-1 with TRBJ2-3; TRBD2 matches 10 bases. Losses at the gene ends were 6 bases for V and 5 bases for J; bases not matched to a gene: 8. The CDR3 runs 15 residues. Germline lookup yields CDR1 WNHNN and CDR2 SYGVQD (reference sequence). The CDR3 region is CASRESPSGGDTQYF. Here the CDR3 DNA reads TGCGCCAGCAGGGAAAGCCCTAGCGGGGGAGATACGCAGTATTTT.

This clone came up a few times. The V call is TRBV2, the J call TRBJ1-4; D unresolved. Germline V gene lookup returns CDR1 SNHLY and CDR2 FYNNEI. The CDR3 runs to 15 residues. Between the trimmed V and J ends, which lost 4 bases and 0 bases, there was a span of 9 bases. The CDR3 spells CASSVRGATNEKLFF. Here the CDR3 DNA reads TGTGCCAGCAGTGTGCGCGGTGCAACTAATGAAAAACTGTTTTTT.

This clone appeared a few times. The V gene is TRBV5-6, the J gene TRBJ1-3; D possibly corresponds to TRBD1 (5 bases). Germline CDR1 SGHDT, CDR2 YYEEEE. The CDR3 totals 15 residues. V gave up 3 bases and J gave up 0 bases, with 10 bases separating them. DNA for the CDR3: TGTGCCAGCAGCTCCCGACAGCTCTCTGGAAACACCATATATTTT. It translates to CASSSRQLSGNTIYF.

In its sample, this clone was seen once. The chain recombines TRBV7-9 with TRBJ2-7; D gene uncertain. The V end was cut by 3 bases, the J end by 3 bases, with 12 bases between. Germline CDR1 reads SEHNR; CDR2 reads FQNEAQ (reference sequence). The CDR3 has 14 amino acids. CDR3 sequence reads: CASSFAAAYYEQYF. CDR3 bases: TGTGCCAGCAGCTTTGCGGCGGCCTACTACGAGCAGTACTTC.

The V and J genes are TRBV7-3 and TRBJ1-2; 7 nucleotides agree with TRBD1. Germline CDR1 and CDR2: SGHTA and FQGTGA. With V trimmed by 5 bases and J by 2 bases, 2 bases remained unmatched. The CDR3 extends over 13 amino acids. The CDR3 loop reads CASSPDRNYGYTF. The CDR3 region has the DNA TGTGCCAGCAGCCCGGACAGGAACTATGGCTACACCTTC.

V gene TRBV7-9 combines with J gene TRBJ2-5; 9 bases match TRBD2. Germline CDR1 is SEHNR and CDR2 is FQNEAQ (reference sequence). The trim removed 2 bases at V and 3 bases at J, leaving 7 bases unmatched. CDR3 length: 16 residues. The CDR3 loop reads CASSLSAGGFKETQYF. The DNA for the CDR3 is TGTGCCAGCAGCTTATCAGCGGGGGGCTTTAAAGAGACCCAGTACTTC. Full variable domain (rest looked up from reference TRBV7-9 and TRBJ2-5): DTGVSQNPRHKITKRGQNVTFRCDPISEHNRLYWYRQTLGQGPEFLTYFQNEAQLEKSRLLSDRFSAERPKGSFSTLEIQRTEQGDSAMYLCASSLSAGGFKETQYFGPGTRLLVL.

The rearrangement links TRBV7-9 to TRBJ1-4; D unclear. Germline values: CDR1 SEHNR, CDR2 FQNEAQ (reference sequence). The CDR3 is 15 amino acids. The germline V and J ends were trimmed by 9 bases and 6 bases, with 20 bases remaining between them. The CDR3 nucleotides are TGTGCCAGTGCGCGGGAGGATAGCTTGCATGAAAAACTGTTTTTT. It specifies CASAREDSLHEKLFF.

About this clone: Mismatch with germline at one junction end may stem from a read error. Other DNA sequences in the same sample also yield this CDR3. The chain joins TRBV19 to TRBJ1-3; TRBD1 agrees at 10 bases. This CDR3 is built from 16 residues. Germline assignment: CDR1 LNHDA and CDR2 SQIVND (reference sequence). Here the CDR3 reads CASSITPPGQGNTIYF. CDR3 nucleotide sequence: TGCGCCAGTAGTATAACACCTCCGGGACAGGGGAACACCATATATTTT.

The CDR3 loop is CASSGPGQAYEQYF. The DNA of the CDR3 is TGTGCCAGCAGTGGTCCAGGACAGGCCTACGAGCAGTACTTC. The gene calls are TRBV6-1 and TRBJ2-7, with 7 bases aligning to TRBD1. J gave up 2 bases and V 4 bases, and 5 bases lay outside the gene matches. The CDR3 has 14 amino acids. Looked up from germline, CDR1 is MNHNS and CDR2 is SASEGT.

The chain is built from TRBV10-3 and TRBJ1-2, with D perhaps matching TRBD1 (6 bases). The CDR3 length is 14 residues. V was cut by 6 bases and J by 5 bases, with 16 bases left in between. CDR1 and CDR2 from the germline V gene are ENHRY and SYGVKD. CDR3 sequence (DNA): TGTGCCATCAGACCGACAGGAAAGGGGTATGGCTACACCTTC. It codes for CAIRPTGKGYGYTF.

This clone was seen only once. The chain has TRBV2 and TRBJ2-2; D uncertain. The ends were cut back, 4 bases at V and 3 bases at J, with 9 bases in the middle. The CDR3 covers 14 residues. Germline CDR1 SNHLY, CDR2 FYNNEI. In DNA form, the CDR3 reads TGTGCCAGCAGTGCCCGACGGGACACCGGGGAGCTGTTTTTT. This gives the protein CASSARRDTGELFF.

This chain uses TRBV28 with TRBJ2-7; D might be TRBD2 (6 bases). Deletions cut 3 bases from V and 2 bases from J, with 11 bases between. CDR1 and CDR2 from the germline V gene are MDHEN and SYDVKM. CDR3 length: 14 amino acids. The CDR3 DNA reads as TGTGCCAGCAGTTTGGAGAGCGGGCCCTACGAGCAGTACTTC. Its translation is CASSLESGPYEQYF.

J is TRBJ2-3 and V is TRBV6-1, with 9 positions matching TRBD1. V lost 2 bases, J lost 6 bases, and 18 bases stayed unmatched. Germline V CDR1 and CDR2: MNHNS, SASEGT. This CDR3 spans 19 amino acids. The CDR3, as DNA: TGTGCCAGCAGTGAATTTCCCCCAGGACAGGGGATCGGGGCGGATACGCAGTATTTT. Translating gives CASSEFPPGQGIGADTQYF.

The chain employs TRBV7-3 and TRBJ2-1, with D perhaps matching TRBD2 (6 bases). Trimming took off 4 bases at V and 4 bases at J, with 14 bases between the two ends. The CDR3 totals 15 residues. Germline V gene lookup returns CDR1 SGHTA and CDR2 FQGTGA. The DNA for the CDR3 is TGTGCCAGCAGCTCGATCGGGCGGGAATACAATGAGCAGTTCTTC. Translated, it gives CASSSIGREYNEQFF.

This clone has just one count. The germline gene is not matched at one end of the junction; a read error may be the cause. The CDR3 is CSASRTSLVFF. CDR3 in DNA: TGCAGTGCTAGTAGGACATCACTGGTCTTCTTC. The chain couples TRBV20-1 to TRBJ1-2, with a tentative D call TRBD1 (5 bases). Germline V lookup: CDR1 DFQATT, CDR2 SNEGSKA (reference sequence). The CDR3 is 11 residues long.

This sequence joins TRBV4-1 and TRBJ1-5, with D hard to call. The germline V and J ends were trimmed by 4 bases and 0 bases, with 10 bases remaining between them. Germline V lookup: CDR1 MGHRA, CDR2 YSYEKL. The length of the CDR3 is 15 residues. The CDR3 DNA is TGCGCCAGCAGCCTTTCACTCCATAGCAATCAGCCCCAGCATTTT. It is translated as CASSLSLHSNQPQHF.

The chain has TRBV27 and TRBJ2-5; 11 nucleotides line up with TRBD2. V lost 6 bases, J lost 4 bases, and 7 bases stayed unmatched. This CDR3 comprises 15 residues. Germline assignment: CDR1 MNHEY and CDR2 SMNVEV (reference sequence). The CDR3 region is CASSPIAGGPETQYF. The CDR3 nucleotides read TGTGCCAGCAGCCCGATAGCGGGAGGGCCAGAGACCCAGTACTTC.